These T cell receptor beta chains were read from a single sample in a study of T cells in Graves' hyperthyroidism and ophthalmopathy. From the multiplex PCR reads, TCRdb called clonotypes with MiXCR, one entry per CDR3 protein. This table has 400,000 to 450,000 distinct CDR3 sequences, about 14% appearing once. Input material: blood. These receptors came from a man aged 18 to 35 with Graves' ophthalmopathy. Each CDR3 is given with its conserved first and last residue. D genes are given only for firm matches. Only part of the rows carry a size: once, few, many, or a class if the clone is expanded.

j_gene	abundance	v_gene	d_gene	CDR3aa	CDR3nt
TRBJ2-1	many	TRBV20-1	.	CSAHDRYNEQFF	TGCAGTGCTCATGACCGTTACAATGAGCAGTTCTTC
TRBJ2-1	.	TRBV5-6	TRBD1	CASSPGQYEQLF	TGTGCCAGCAGCCCGGGACAGTATGAGCAGCTCTTC
TRBJ1-5	many	TRBV3-1	.	CASSPTGIPQPQHF	TGTGCCAGCAGCCCGACAGGTATACCTCAGCCCCAGCATTTT
TRBJ1-2	many	TRBV5-1	TRBD1	CASSLVLPAGTASNYGYTF	TGCGCCAGCAGCTTGGTCTTGCCCGCCGGGACAGCTTCTAACTATGGCTACACCTTC
TRBJ2-7	many	TRBV20-1	.	CSARDGANYEQYF	TGCAGTGCTAGAGATGGGGCCAACTACGAGCAGTACTTC
TRBJ1-6	.	TRBV30	.	CAWTPGGGSGSPLHF	TGTGCCTGGACCCCAGGCGGGGGATCAGGTTCACCCCTCCACTTT
TRBJ1-1	few	TRBV10-1	.	CASSGSRGAEAFF	TGCGCCAGCAGTGGTTCGAGGGGAGCTGAAGCTTTCTTT
TRBJ2-7	many	TRBV15	TRBD1	CATSVDRGNYEQYF	TGTGCCACCAGCGTCGACAGGGGGAACTACGAGCAGTACTTC
TRBJ2-3	.	TRBV5-1	TRBD2	CASSAGLARTDTQYF	TGCGCCAGCAGCGCGGGACTAGCTCGCACAGATACGCAGTATTTT
TRBJ1-2	many	TRBV11-2	TRBD1	CASSTTGGQGAGGYTF	TGTGCCAGCAGCACAACAGGGGGACAGGGGGCAGGTGGCTACACCTTC
TRBJ2-5	few	TRBV2	TRBD2	CASSFSPGLAGGNQETQYF	TGTGCCAGCAGCTTTAGTCCGGGACTAGCGGGGGGTAACCAAGAGACCCAGTACTTC
TRBJ2-2	many	TRBV6-1	TRBD2	CASSRKSPSGLAGEGTAIGELFF	TGTGCCAGCAGTCGAAAGTCCCCCTCGGGACTAGCGGGAGAAGGGACGGCGATCGGGGAGCTGTTTTTT
TRBJ2-1	many	TRBV13	.	CASSLFGISYNEQFF	TGTGCCAGCAGCTTATTCGGGATCTCCTACAATGAGCAGTTCTTC
TRBJ2-1	.	TRBV20-1	.	CSASGAPDNEQFF	TGCAGTGCCTCGGGAGCCCCCGACAATGAGCAGTTCTTC
TRBJ2-7	.	TRBV9	TRBD1	CASSEGQGEVYEQYF	TGTGCCAGCAGCGAGGGACAGGGCGAAGTCTACGAGCAGTACTTC
TRBJ2-1	many	TRBV15	TRBD1	CASRSGTGGFYEQFF	TGTGCCAGCAGATCCGGGACAGGGGGCTTCTATGAGCAGTTCTTC
TRBJ2-1	.	TRBV4-1	TRBD2	CASSHQRGGDDEQFF	TGCGCCAGCAGCCACCAGCGGGGGGGCGACGATGAGCAGTTCTTC
TRBJ2-2	many	TRBV5-1	.	CASNWGTGELFF	TGCGCCAGTAATTGGGGAACCGGGGAGCTGTTTTTT
TRBJ2-7	many	TRBV13	.	CASSSGHGPYEQYF	TGTGCCAGCAGCTCGGGGCACGGACCCTACGAGCAGTACTTC
TRBJ2-7	few	TRBV19	TRBD2	CASSRLAHSYEQYF	TGTGCCAGTAGTCGACTAGCGCACTCCTACGAGCAGTACTTC
TRBJ1-5	many	TRBV4-1	.	CASSQVSSNQPQHF	TGCGCCAGCAGCCAAGTCAGCAGCAATCAGCCCCAGCATTTT
TRBJ1-1	.	TRBV25-1	.	CASSAWDDPNTEAFF	TGTGCCAGCAGTGCCTGGGACGACCCGAACACTGAAGCTTTCTTT
TRBJ2-1	many	TRBV2	TRBD2	CASTVGGPYNEQFF	TGTGCCAGCACAGTGGGAGGGCCCTACAATGAGCAGTTCTTC
TRBJ2-7	many	TRBV2	.	CASGRVGGAYEQYF	TGTGCCAGCGGAAGGGTTGGAGGAGCCTACGAGCAGTACTTC
TRBJ2-2	few	TRBV29-1	TRBD1	CSVEDWGTGGRTGELFF	TGCAGCGTTGAAGATTGGGGGACAGGGGGCCGTACCGGGGAGCTGTTTTTT
TRBJ2-7	.	TRBV13	TRBD2	CASSFSISGGATYEQYF	TGTGCCAGCAGCTTCTCCATTAGCGGGGGGGCAACCTACGAGCAGTACTTC
TRBJ2-2	many	TRBV27	.	CASTLAGETNTGELFF	TGTGCCAGCACTTTGGCAGGGGAAACGAACACCGGGGAGCTGTTTTTT
TRBJ2-7	many	TRBV19	.	CASSIASTSSGEQYF	TGTGCCAGTAGTATTGCCAGCACATCGTCGGGCGAGCAGTACTTC
TRBJ1-4	few	TRBV12-5	.	CASGSGGLNEKLFF	TGTGCTAGTGGTTCCGGGGGATTGAATGAAAAACTGTTTTTT
TRBJ2-5	few	TRBV24-1	TRBD1	CATSDPTGGVETQYF	TGTGCCACCAGTGACCCGACAGGGGGAGTGGAGACCCAGTACTTC
TRBJ2-3	many	TRBV11-2	.	CASSLTGGIVDTQYF	TGTGCCAGCAGCTTAACCGGGGGAATCGTAGATACGCAGTATTTT
TRBJ2-1	many	TRBV7-9	.	CASSLSGLSSEQFF	TGTGCCAGCAGCTTGTCGGGGCTCTCGTCTGAGCAGTTCTTC
TRBJ2-7	once	TRBV19	.	CASSIFWGPAYEQYF	TGTGCCAGTAGTATTTTCTGGGGTCCTGCCTACGAGCAGTACTTC
TRBJ2-5	few	TRBV6-1	TRBD2	CASSRSGSLIETQYF	TGTGCCAGCAGTCGTAGCGGGAGTTTAATAGAGACCCAGTACTTC
TRBJ1-1	.	TRBV12-5	.	CASGLARPNTEAFF	TGTGCTAGTGGTTTGGCCCGACCGAACACTGAAGCTTTCTTT
TRBJ1-2	.	TRBV2	.	CASRGRVYGYTF	TGTGCCAGCAGGGGCAGGGTCTATGGCTACACCTTC
TRBJ2-7	many	TRBV20-1	.	CSATGTASYEQYF	TGCAGTGCGACCGGGACGGCCTCCTACGAGCAGTACTTC
TRBJ1-1	.	TRBV10-1	.	CASSGDTIRSTEAFF	TGCGCCAGCAGCGGGGACACCATAAGGAGCACTGAAGCTTTCTTT
TRBJ1-2	.	TRBV6-1	.	CASTVAGVTDGYTF	TGTGCCAGCACAGTTGCAGGGGTCACGGATGGCTACACCTTC
TRBJ2-1	.	TRBV6-4	TRBD2	CASSATSSGRANEQFF	TGTGCCAGCAGTGCAACGTCTAGCGGGAGGGCCAATGAGCAGTTCTTC
TRBJ2-7	many	TRBV6-5	TRBD1	CASSYWTGGEVEQYF	TGTGCCAGCAGTTACTGGACAGGGGGAGAGGTCGAGCAGTACTTC
TRBJ1-6	.	TRBV30	.	CAWSQTGQYNSPLHF	TGTGCCTGGAGCCAAACGGGGCAGTATAATTCACCCCTCCACTTT
TRBJ2-7	many	TRBV30	.	CAWATGRGDYEQYF	TGTGCCTGGGCGACAGGGAGGGGAGACTACGAGCAGTACTTC
TRBJ2-1	.	TRBV20-1	TRBD2	CSAEAGDSYNEQFF	TGCAGTGCTGAAGCGGGGGACTCCTACAATGAGCAGTTCTTC
TRBJ2-2	few	TRBV12-3/TRBV12-4	TRBD2	CASSQLALRAGELFF	TGTGCCAGCAGTCAACTAGCGCTCCGGGCCGGGGAGCTGTTTTTT
TRBJ2-7	.	TRBV10-3	TRBD2	CAIMVGGGLNEQYF	TGTGCCATCATGGTGGGCGGGGGACTGAACGAGCAGTACTTC
TRBJ2-3	many	TRBV3-1	TRBD2	CASSPDTGGVADTQYF	TGTGCCAGCAGCCCCGATACGGGAGGGGTTGCAGATACGCAGTATTTT
TRBJ2-5	.	TRBV20-1	.	CSASALERGLPETQYF	TGCAGTGCTAGTGCTCTTGAAAGGGGCCTCCCCGAGACCCAGTACTTC
TRBJ1-2	few	TRBV5-6	.	CASSLLEGSTGYTF	TGTGCCAGCAGCTTGTTAGAGGGATCCACTGGCTACACCTTC
TRBJ1-4	.	TRBV19	.	CASSVATVTTNEKLFF	TGTGCCAGTAGTGTCGCGACAGTAACAACTAATGAAAAACTGTTTTTT
TRBJ1-1	few	TRBV30	.	CAWSVRWGRDTEAFF	TGTGCCTGGAGTGTAAGATGGGGCAGGGACACTGAAGCTTTCTTT
TRBJ1-2	.	TRBV2	TRBD1	CTSSAGTGYGYTF	TGTACCAGCAGTGCCGGGACAGGCTATGGCTACACCTTC
TRBJ2-7	few	TRBV7-9	.	CASSYLERDLYEQYF	TGTGCCAGCAGCTATCTAGAGAGGGATCTCTACGAGCAGTACTTC